A selection of T cell receptor beta chains follows, all from one sample in a study of shared clonotypes between healthy human individuals. Here immunoSEQ multiplex PCR was the method, and the copy in TCRdb shows in-frame clones only, minus some. Of over 2 million clones detected, about 90% appear once; the ten largest clones hold 0.37%. Sample: naive CD4+ T cells from PBMCs. The receptors originated from a man in his late teens or twenties in good health. Some clones in this sample may be carry-over from other donors' samples. CDR3s include the opening cysteine and the closing phenylalanine or tryptophan. Fields, in order: J gene, D gene, V gene, clone size, CDR3 protein, CDR3 DNA. A D gene is named only where the DNA matches it firmly. Clone sizes are given selectively: once, few, many, or a class where the clone is expanded.

TRBJ1-1,-,TRBV5-4,-,CASSLVGGNTEAFF,TGTGCCAGCAGCTTGGTTGGGGGTAACACTGAAGCTTTCTTT
TRBJ2-7,-,TRBV7-2,-,CASSLLRSYEQYF,TGTGCCAGCAGCTTATTGAGGTCCTACGAGCAGTACTTC
TRBJ2-3,TRBD1,TRBV7-3,-,CASSFSRTGSDTQYF,TGTGCCAGCAGCTTCTCTCGGACAGGGTCGGATACGCAGTATTTT
TRBJ2-3,TRBD2,TRBV5-1,once,CASSSETSGSTDTQYF,TGCGCCAGCAGCTCGGAGACTAGCGGAAGCACAGATACGCAGTATTTT
TRBJ2-1,-,TRBV7-3,-,CASSLTPPPVNNEQFF,TGTGCCAGCAGCTTAACACCACCCCCCGTAAACAATGAGCAGTTCTTC
TRBJ1-3,-,TRBV4-1,once,CASSLWASSGNTIYF,TGCGCCAGCAGCTTATGGGCCAGCTCTGGAAACACCATATATTTT
TRBJ2-3,-,TRBV2,once,CASSLAERGDTQYF,TGTGCCAGCAGTCTAGCGGAGAGGGGGGATACGCAGTATTTT
TRBJ2-5,-,TRBV5-1,-,CASSLTLVETQYF,TGCGCCAGCAGCCTTACTCTCGTGGAGACCCAGTACTTC
TRBJ2-7,-,TRBV7-2,once,CASSLALINGDEQYF,TGTGCCAGCAGCTTAGCACTAATAAATGGAGACGAGCAGTACTTC
TRBJ1-2,TRBD1,TRBV5-4,-,CASSLGQGAEYGYTF,TGTGCCAGCAGCTTGGGGCAGGGGGCAGAGTATGGCTACACCTTC
TRBJ1-2,-,TRBV9,-,CASSLKRQDPYGYTF,TGTGCCAGCAGCCTCAAACGACAGGACCCATATGGCTACACCTTC
TRBJ1-2,-,TRBV7-2,-,CASSSGRTDYGYTF,TGTGCCAGCAGCTCCGGCCGGACAGACTATGGCTACACCTTC
TRBJ1-1,TRBD1,TRBV28,-,CASSLKRQGSTEAFF,TGTGCCAGCAGTTTAAAACGACAGGGAAGCACTGAAGCTTTCTTT
TRBJ1-3,-,TRBV11-2,-,CASSSELRSSGNTIYF,TGTGCCAGCAGCTCCGAACTCCGGAGCTCTGGAAACACCATATATTTT
TRBJ1-6,TRBD1,TRBV10-3,-,CAISPGQGGSPLHF,TGTGCCATCAGCCCCGGACAGGGTGGTTCACCCCTCCACTTT
TRBJ2-7,-,TRBV7-9,-,CASSSTGIYEQYF,TGTGCCAGCAGCTCCACAGGGATCTACGAGCAGTACTTC
TRBJ1-6,-,TRBV4-2,-,CASSMRGKDNSPLHF,TGTGCCAGCAGCATGCGGGGGAAGGATAATTCACCCCTCCACTTT
TRBJ1-1,-,TRBV27,-,CASSLTSSSRGTEAFF,TGTGCCAGCAGTTTAACCTCCTCCTCACGGGGCACTGAAGCTTTCTTT
TRBJ2-1,TRBD2,TRBV29-1,-,CSVASGRLWNEQFF,TGCAGCGTTGCGAGCGGGAGGCTTTGGAATGAGCAGTTCTTC
TRBJ1-2,TRBD1,TRBV28,-,CASGTGGGYGYTF,TGTGCCAGCGGGACAGGGGGTGGTTATGGCTACACCTTC
TRBJ2-1,TRBD2,TRBV15,-,CATSRVPSLAGGVDEQFF,TGTGCCACCAGCAGAGTGCCCTCCTTAGCGGGGGGGGTGGATGAGCAGTTCTTC
TRBJ2-3,-,TRBV28,-,CASSFFGADTQYF,TGTGCCAGCAGTTTCTTTGGGGCAGATACGCAGTATTTT
TRBJ2-1,TRBD1,TRBV19,-,CASTSIGGDRGNEQFF,TGTGCCAGTACCAGTATAGGGGGGGACAGGGGCAATGAGCAGTTCTTC
TRBJ1-4,TRBD1,TRBV15,-,CATSSGQGGTNEKLFF,TGTGCCACCAGCAGCGGACAGGGGGGGACTAATGAAAAACTGTTTTTT
TRBJ2-3,-,TRBV9,once,CASSVDGGYGTDTQYF,TGTGCCAGCAGCGTAGATGGGGGGTACGGCACAGATACGCAGTATTTT
TRBJ2-1,TRBD1,TRBV18,-,CASSVPSRTGDNEQFF,TGTGCCAGCTCAGTCCCTTCGAGGACAGGGGACAATGAGCAGTTCTTC
TRBJ1-5,-,TRBV6-1,-,CASSEAYTTSGGPQHF,TGTGCCAGCAGTGAAGCCTATACCACTTCCGGTGGGCCCCAGCATTTT
TRBJ2-1,TRBD2,TRBV5-4,-,CASSPGVAGGPEQFF,TGTGCCAGCAGCCCTGGGGTTGCGGGAGGCCCGGAGCAGTTCTTC
TRBJ1-4,-,TRBV6-1,once,CASTPGGSYEKLFF,TGTGCCAGCACTCCCGGGGGCAGCTATGAAAAACTGTTTTTT
TRBJ1-5,-,TRBV7-3,-,CASSPSLDQPQHF,TGTGCCAGCAGCCCATCGCTTGATCAGCCCCAGCATTTT
TRBJ1-2,-,TRBV9,once,CASSGTAGALGYTF,TGTGCCAGCAGCGGCACCGCGGGGGCCCTTGGCTACACCTTC
TRBJ2-4,-,TRBV1,-,CTSSHDTGTSERGTKNIQYF,TGCACCAGCAGCCATGACACCGGGACTAGCGAGAGGGGAACCAAAAACATTCAGTACTTC